These 10 T cell receptor beta chains were sequenced from one sample in a study of blood T cell repertoires in COVID-19. Profiled with immunoSEQ multiplex PCR; TCRdb holds only in-frame clones, not every one. Of hundreds of thousands of clones in the sample, over 75% were seen once. The source material was PBMCs or T cells enriched from blood (not recorded which). The source of these receptors is a man younger than 40 who had recovered from COVID-19.

The chain combines TRBV5-1 with TRBJ1-3; weak D call: TRBD1 (5 bases). Between the trimmed V and J ends, which lost 4 bases and 1 base, there was a span of 6 bases. The CDR3 length is 13 residues. Germline assignment: CDR1 SGHRS and CDR2 YFSETQ. The chain's CDR3 is CASSQGSGNTIYF. The CDR3 DNA reads TGCGCCAGCAGCCAGGGTTCTGGAAACACCATATATTTT.

V usage is TRBV7-8 and J usage is TRBJ2-2, with TRBD1 matching over 10 bases. CDR3 length equals 16 residues. The junction had 6 bases not matched to a gene; V was cut back by 3 bases and J by 5 bases. Germline V lookup: CDR1 SGHVS, CDR2 FQNEAQ. In DNA form, the CDR3 reads TGTGCCAGCAGCTTCCGACAGGGGGCGCTGACCGGGGAGCTGTTTTTT. Translating it yields CASSFRQGALTGELFF.

This clone was recorded once. The chain is built from TRBV9 and TRBJ1-1; D not certain. Germline V gene data show CDR1 as SGDLS and CDR2 as YYNGEE. The V gene lost 0 bases and the J gene lost 4 bases, with 13 bases spanning the gap. The CDR3 has 15 amino acids. The CDR3 DNA sequence: TGTGCCAGCAGCGTAGCGGGCGCGGGGATCACTGAAGCTTTCTTT. Its translation: CASSVAGAGITEAFF.

The V and J genes are TRBV9 and TRBJ1-4; D is possibly TRBD1 (6 bases). Per the germline V gene, CDR1 is SGDLS and CDR2 is YYNGEE. Deletions cut 3 bases from V and 5 bases from J, with 14 bases between. The CDR3 length is 15 residues. The CDR3 coding sequence is TGTGCCAGCAGCGAAGCCACAGGGTTCAATGAAAAACTGTTTTTT. Its protein is CASSEATGFNEKLFF.

This clone was counted a single time. This CDR3 reads CASSLYGRNPNQPQHF. The CDR3 region has the DNA TGTGCCAGCAGTTTATACGGCAGGAACCCCAATCAGCCCCAGCATTTT. This chain connects TRBV28 to TRBJ1-5; no reliable D call. This CDR3 is built from 16 residues. CDR1 is MDHEN, CDR2 SYDVKM, per germline. V gave up 1 base and J gave up 3 bases, with 13 bases separating them.

The rearrangement links TRBV24-1 to TRBJ1-2, with 8 bases fitting TRBD1. Germline V gives CDR1 KGHDR, CDR2 SFDVKD. This CDR3 has 14 residues. The V segment lost 4 bases and the J segment 7 bases; nucleotides outside the gene matches: 7. DNA for the CDR3: TGTGCCACCAGTGACTGGACAGGGAACGGTGGCTACACCTTC. Translation: CATSDWTGNGGYTF.

This chain uses TRBV6-4 with TRBJ2-3, with D tentatively TRBD1 (6 bases). The germline V gene has CDR1 MRHNA and CDR2 SNTAGT. The V gene lost 4 bases and the J gene lost 4 bases, with 18 bases spanning the gap. The CDR3 has 16 amino acids. The CDR3 loop reads CASSVGCRGRSDTQYF. CDR3 nucleotides: TGTGCCAGCAGTGTTGGGTGCAGGGGTCGGTCAGATACGCAGTATTTT.

This clone was seen just once. The rearrangement joins TRBV10-2 to TRBJ2-7; D might be TRBD1 (6 bases). Germline values: CDR1 WSHSY, CDR2 SAAADI. This CDR3 region has 13 residues. V lost 5 bases, J lost 3 bases, and 11 bases lay in between. CDR3 coding DNA: TGCGCCAGCAGTACACCACAGGGCTACGAGCAGTACTTC. Translation: CASSTPQGYEQYF.

This clone showed up just once. This chain uses TRBV4-1 with TRBJ1-6; TRBD1 is a possible D gene (6 bases). Trimming removed 0 bases from V and 5 bases from J, with 8 bases in between. Germline CDR1 and CDR2: MGHRA and YSYEKL. This CDR3 region has 15 residues. The CDR3 is CASSQEGTNNSPLHF. The DNA of the CDR3 is TGCGCCAGCAGCCAAGAGGGGACAAATAATTCACCCCTCCACTTT.

The chain is built from TRBV29-1 and TRBJ2-1; TRBD2 agrees at 12 bases. Germline assignment: CDR1 SQVTM and CDR2 ANQGSEA. The length of the CDR3 is 18 residues. Trimming took 3 bases from V and 3 from J; bases not matched to a gene: 12. CDR3 sequence: CSVDSTSGSLGGYNEQFF. In DNA form, the CDR3 reads TGCAGCGTTGATTCGACTAGCGGGAGTTTAGGTGGCTACAATGAGCAGTTCTTC.